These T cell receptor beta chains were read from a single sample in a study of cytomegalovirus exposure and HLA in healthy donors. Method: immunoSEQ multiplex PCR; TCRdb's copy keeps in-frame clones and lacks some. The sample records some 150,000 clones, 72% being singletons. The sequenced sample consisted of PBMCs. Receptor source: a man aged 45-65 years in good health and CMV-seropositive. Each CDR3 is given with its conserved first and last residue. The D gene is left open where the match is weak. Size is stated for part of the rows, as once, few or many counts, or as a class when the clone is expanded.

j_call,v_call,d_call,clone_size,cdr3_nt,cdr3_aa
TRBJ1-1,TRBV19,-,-,TGTGCCAGTAGTACGGTCGGGACTCCGAACACTGAAGCTTTCTTT,CASSTVGTPNTEAFF
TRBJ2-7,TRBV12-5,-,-,TGTGCTAGTGGTTTCGCCGGGTTTGGCTCCTACGAGCAGTACTTC,CASGFAGFGSYEQYF
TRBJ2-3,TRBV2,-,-,TGTGCCAGCAGCCCCCTAGAAGATACGCAGTATTTT,CASSPLEDTQYF
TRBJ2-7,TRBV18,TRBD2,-,TGTGCCAGCTCTCCAACTAGCGGGGGCCCCTACGAGCAGTACTTC,CASSPTSGGPYEQYF
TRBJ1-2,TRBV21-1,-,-,TGTGCCAGCAGCAAAGGGACAGGGACGAACTATGGCTACACCTTC,CASSKGTGTNYGYTF
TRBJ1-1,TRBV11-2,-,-,TGTGCCAGCAGCCGACGAGTCGAGGTGAACACTGAAGCTTTCTTT,CASSRRVEVNTEAFF
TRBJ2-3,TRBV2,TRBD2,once,TGTGCCAGCAGGACTAGCGGGGGGACAGATACGCAGTATTTT,CASRTSGGTDTQYF
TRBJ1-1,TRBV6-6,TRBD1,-,TGTGCCAGCAGAGACAGGGGGCGAAACACTGAAGCTTTCTTT,CASRDRGRNTEAFF
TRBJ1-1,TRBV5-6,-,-,TGTGCCAGCAGCAAGTGGGCGTGGCGAATGAACACTGAAGCTTTCTTT,CASSKWAWRMNTEAFF
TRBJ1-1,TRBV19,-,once,TGTGCCAGTACCACAGGTTCGCACACTGAAGCTTTCTTT,CASTTGSHTEAFF
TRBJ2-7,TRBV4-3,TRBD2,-,TGCGCCAGCAGCCCGGGACTAGCGCTGTACGAGCAGTACTTC,CASSPGLALYEQYF
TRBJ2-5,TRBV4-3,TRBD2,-,TGCGCCAGCAGCCAAGATCGAGGACTAGCGGGAGAAGTAGAAGAGACCCAGTACTTC,CASSQDRGLAGEVEETQYF
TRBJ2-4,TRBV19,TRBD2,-,TGTGCCAGTAACATCGGTACTAGCGGGATCCACTTC,CASNIGTSGIHF
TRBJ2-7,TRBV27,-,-,TGTGCCAGCAGTTTCTGGGGCCGGACCTACGAGCAGTACTTC,CASSFWGRTYEQYF
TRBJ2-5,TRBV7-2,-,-,TGTGCCAGCAGCTTCGGGACTCCCCCGAGGGAGACCCAGTACTTC,CASSFGTPPRETQYF
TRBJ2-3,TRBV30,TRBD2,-,TGTGCCTGGAGTGTACCCCCCTCTAGCGGGGGGACAGATACGCAGTATTTT,CAWSVPPSSGGTDTQYF
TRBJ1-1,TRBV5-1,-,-,TGCGCCAGCAGCACTGGGGACATCTCGAACACTGAAGCTTTCTTT,CASSTGDISNTEAFF
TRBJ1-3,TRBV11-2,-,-,TGTGCCAGCAGCTACAGGGTCTCTGGAAACACCATATATTTT,CASSYRVSGNTIYF
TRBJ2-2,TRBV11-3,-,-,TGTGCCAGCAGCCCGTACCAGGCAGCCGGGGAGCTGTTTTTT,CASSPYQAAGELFF
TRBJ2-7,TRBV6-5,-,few,TGTGCCAGCAGTCCGAGGGCTGCTAGCTACGAGCAGTACTTC,CASSPRAASYEQYF
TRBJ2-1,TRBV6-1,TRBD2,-,TGTGCCAGCAGTGAAGAGCGGCTAGCGGGAGAATATGAGCAGTTCTTC,CASSEERLAGEYEQFF
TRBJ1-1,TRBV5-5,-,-,TGTGCCAGCAGCTTGTCCACCGGAGGGGTCACTGAAGCTTTCTTT,CASSLSTGGVTEAFF
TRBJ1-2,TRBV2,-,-,TGTGCCAGCAGTGGGGAAGGGGAGGGTGGCTACACCTTC,CASSGEGEGGYTF
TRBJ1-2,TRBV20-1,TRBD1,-,TGCAGTGCTAGGAGGGACAGGGTCTACACCTTC,CSARRDRVYTF
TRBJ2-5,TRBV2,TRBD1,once,TGTGCCAGCAGTGGGGACAGGGACCCCAAAGAGACCCAGTACTTC,CASSGDRDPKETQYF
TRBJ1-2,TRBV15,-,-,TGTGCCACCGGTCGGGGTTCTAACTATGGCTACACCTTC,CATGRGSNYGYTF
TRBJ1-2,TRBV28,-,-,TGTGCCAGCAGTCCACCGGGTTATTATGGCTACACCTTC,CASSPPGYYGYTF
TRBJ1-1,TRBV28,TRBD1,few,TGTGCCAGCAGTTTAGACAGGGGCACTGAAGCTTTCTTT,CASSLDRGTEAFF
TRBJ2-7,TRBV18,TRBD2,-,TGTGCCAGCTCACTAGCGGGGTCCTACGAGCAGTACTTC,CASSLAGSYEQYF
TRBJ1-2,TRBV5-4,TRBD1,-,TGTGCCAGCAGCGAGGGACAGGAGGACGGCTATGGCTACACCTTC,CASSEGQEDGYGYTF
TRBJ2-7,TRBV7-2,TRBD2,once,TGTGCCAGCAGCCCGCGACTAGCGGGAGTGGGAGAGCAGTACTTC,CASSPRLAGVGEQYF
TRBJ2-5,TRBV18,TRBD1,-,TGTGCCAGCTCCGAGACAGGGTTTCAAGAGACCCAGTACTTC,CASSETGFQETQYF
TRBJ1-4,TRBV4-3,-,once,TGCGCCAGCAGCCAAGGGTCGACAGGAGTTAGAGAAAAACTGTTTTTT,CASSQGSTGVREKLFF
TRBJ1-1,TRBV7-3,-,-,TGTGCCAGCAGCTTAATACCAGGGGCCACTGAAGCTTTCTTT,CASSLIPGATEAFF
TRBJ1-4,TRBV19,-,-,TGTGCCAGTAGTGTCCAGACAACTAATGAAAAACTGTTTTTT,CASSVQTTNEKLFF
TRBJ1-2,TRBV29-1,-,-,TGCAGCGTCCTCGGGGAGGCCTCACTTACCTCCTTC,CSVLGEASLTSF
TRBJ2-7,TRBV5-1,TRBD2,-,TGCGCCAGTTCCCGGGAGGGCGCAAAAGACGAGCAGTACTTC,CASSREGAKDEQYF
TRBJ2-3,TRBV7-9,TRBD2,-,TGTGCCAGCATCCCTCTAGCGGGACTCACAGATACGCAGTATTTT,CASIPLAGLTDTQYF
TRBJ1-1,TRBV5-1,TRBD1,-,TGCGCCAGCAGCTTGAGGGGACAGCCTAACATGAACACTGAAGCTTTCTTT,CASSLRGQPNMNTEAFF
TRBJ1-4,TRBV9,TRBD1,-,TGTGCCAGCAGCCTCCGGACAGGGTCAATGGAAAAACTGTTTTTT,CASSLRTGSMEKLFF
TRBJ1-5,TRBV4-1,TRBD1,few,TGCGCCAGCAGCCAAGGGGGACAGGACAATCAGCCCCAGCATTTT,CASSQGGQDNQPQHF
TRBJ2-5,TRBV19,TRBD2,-,TGTGCCAGTAGTATGTATGGGCTAGCGGCACAAGAGACCCAGTACTTC,CASSMYGLAAQETQYF
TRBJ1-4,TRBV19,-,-,TGTGCCAGTACCAGCGGGAATGAAAAACTGTTTTTT,CASTSGNEKLFF
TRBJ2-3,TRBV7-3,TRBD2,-,TGTGCCAGCAGCCCCCTAGCGGGAGGCACAGATACGCAGTATTTT,CASSPLAGGTDTQYF
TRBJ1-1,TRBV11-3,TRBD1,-,TGTGCCAGCAGCTTAGCGGGACAGACTGAAGCTTTCTTT,CASSLAGQTEAFF
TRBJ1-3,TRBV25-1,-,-,TGTGCCAGCGGGAGTCCTTACACTTGGGGAAACACCATATATTTT,CASGSPYTWGNTIYF
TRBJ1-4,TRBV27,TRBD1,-,TGTGCCAGCAGTACGGACAGGCGGAGTAATGAAAAACTGTTTTTT,CASSTDRRSNEKLFF
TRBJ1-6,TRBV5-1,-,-,TGCGCCAGCAGCTTGGACCCAGGGAAAAATTCACCCCTCCACTTT,CASSLDPGKNSPLHF
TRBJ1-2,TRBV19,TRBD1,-,TGTGCCAGTAGTCTTGGGACAGTTAACTATGGCTACACCTTC,CASSLGTVNYGYTF
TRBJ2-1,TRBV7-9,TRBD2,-,TGTGCCAGCAGCTTAGGTTTAGCGGGAGTACATGAGCAGTTCTTC,CASSLGLAGVHEQFF
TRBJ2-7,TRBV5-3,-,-,TGTGCCAGAAGCTTGGCAGGGGTAGAGCAGTACTTC,CARSLAGVEQYF
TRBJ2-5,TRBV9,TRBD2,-,TGTGCCAGCAGCGGGGACATAGCGGGAGCAGAGACCCAGTACTTC,CASSGDIAGAETQYF
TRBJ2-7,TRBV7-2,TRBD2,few,TGTGCCAGCAGCTTAGGTAATCTAGCGGGAGGGCCGAAAGAAGAGCAGTACTTC,CASSLGNLAGGPKEEQYF
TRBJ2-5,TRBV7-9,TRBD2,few,TGTGCCAGCAGCTTAGTTAGCGGGAGGACAGAGACCCAGTACTTC,CASSLVSGRTETQYF
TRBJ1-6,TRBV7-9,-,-,TGTGCCAGCAGCCTATTACAGAAACATTCACCCCTCCACTTT,CASSLLQKHSPLHF